This TCR beta chain originates from a study of blood T cell repertoires in COVID-19. Looking at the study overall: Some COVID-19 samples were acute and others convalescent; all came from the United States, Italy and Spain. T cells, B-cell-depleted T cells, or PBMCs supplied cDNA or gDNA.

In the original analysis: Reference gene primer amplification yielded estimated nucleated cell counts. Clones were sequenced by immunoSEQ multiplex PCR, and TCRdb holds only the in-frame ones, with some missing. V, J and clone size were drawn from that table, and D and trimming were deduced from the DNA. Counted here are 35,000 to 40,000 clones, approximately 85% occurring once; the ten biggest clones make up roughly an eighth. Trimming stripped 4 bases from V and 0 bases from J, with 19 bases between. Per germline, CDR1 SGHNT and CDR2 YYREEE (reference sequence). The CDR3 runs to 17 residues. The chain recombines TRBV5-4 with TRBJ1-1, with D perhaps TRBD1 (5 bases). What was sequenced was peripheral blood. The TCR originated in a human donor in a cohort sampled during active COVID-19. CDR3 amino acids: CASSPKGGTRMNTEAFF. DNA for the CDR3: TGTGCCAGCAGCCCCAAAGGAGGGACCCGCATGAACACTGAAGCTTTCTTT.